The subject of this entry is one T cell receptor (beta chain). Method: immunoSEQ multiplex PCR; TCRdb's copy keeps in-frame clones and lacks some. The data show over a million clones, 95% to 99% seen once. The sample originates from a study of shared clonotypes between healthy human individuals. The CDR3 runs 18 residues. The clonotype comes from a young man in good health. J is TRBJ2-3 and V is TRBV21-1; the table's D call, TRBD2, was not checked against the DNA. TRBV21-1 is shown as a pseudogene. Material: naive CD4+ T cells sorted from blood. Documented subset: CD45RA+ positively selected. CDR3: CASSKGASGYTSTDTQYF. The CDR3 region has the DNA TGTGCCAGCAGCAAAGGGGCTAGCGGCTACACAAGCACAGATACGCAGTATTTT.